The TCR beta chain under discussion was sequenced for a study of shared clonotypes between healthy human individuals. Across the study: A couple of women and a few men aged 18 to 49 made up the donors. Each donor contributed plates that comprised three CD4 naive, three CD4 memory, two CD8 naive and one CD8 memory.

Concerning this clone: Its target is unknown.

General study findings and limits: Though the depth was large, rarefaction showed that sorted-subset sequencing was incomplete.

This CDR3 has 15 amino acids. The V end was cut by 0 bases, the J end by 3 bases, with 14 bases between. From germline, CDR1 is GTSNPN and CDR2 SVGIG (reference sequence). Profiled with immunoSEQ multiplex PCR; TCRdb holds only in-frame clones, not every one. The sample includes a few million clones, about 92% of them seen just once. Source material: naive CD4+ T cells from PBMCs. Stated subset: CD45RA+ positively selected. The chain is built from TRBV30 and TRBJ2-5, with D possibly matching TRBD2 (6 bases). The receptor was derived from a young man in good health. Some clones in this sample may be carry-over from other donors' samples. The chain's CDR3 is CAWSVGGLAKETQYF. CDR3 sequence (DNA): TGTGCCTGGAGTGTAGGAGGGCTCGCGAAAGAGACCCAGTACTTC.